The rows below give T cell receptor beta chains drawn from one sample of a study of multiple sclerosis patients with progressive multifocal leukoencephalopathy. Clones were sequenced by immunoSEQ multiplex PCR, and TCRdb holds only the in-frame ones, with some missing. The table lists under 40,000 clones, around 89% of them singletons. The sequencing input was PBMCs. The receptors originated from a human donor with multiple sclerosis. Both conserved end residues are part of each CDR3. Fields, in order: V gene, clone size, D gene, J gene, CDR3 DNA, CDR3 protein. A D gene is named only where the DNA matches it firmly. Rows may omit the clone size; those that give it use once, few, many or a size class.

TRBV6-6	.	.	TRBJ2-2	TGTGCCAGCAGTTACCCTCCTGAACTCGGGGAGCTGTTTTTT	CASSYPPELGELFF
TRBV29-1	.	TRBD1	TRBJ2-1	TGCAGCGTTGAATTCGGGGACAGAGAGTACAATGAGCAGTTCTTC	CSVEFGDREYNEQFF
TRBV11-2	.	.	TRBJ2-7	TGTGCCAGCAGCTTATCCCCGAATGGCAGGTCTACCTACGAGCAGTACTTC	CASSLSPNGRSTYEQYF
TRBV7-2	few	TRBD2	TRBJ2-7	TGTGCCAGCAGCAAGGGCGCGGGAGGTGGTTCCTACGAGCAGTACTTC	CASSKGAGGGSYEQYF
TRBV28	.	.	TRBJ2-7	TGTGCCAGCAGCCCCCCTGATCCCGACGAGCAGTACTTC	CASSPPDPDEQYF
TRBV11-2	.	.	TRBJ2-7	TGTGCCAGCAGCTTTGGGACTCTCTACGAGCAGTACTTC	CASSFGTLYEQYF
TRBV15	.	.	TRBJ2-3	TGTGCCACCAGCAGAGGGCAGGGCAGCACAGATACGCAGTATTTT	CATSRGQGSTDTQYF
TRBV28	.	TRBD1	TRBJ2-3	TGTGCCAGTGGACAGGCCCACACAGATACGCAGTATTTT	CASGQAHTDTQYF
TRBV29-1	.	.	TRBJ1-2	TGCAGCGTCGGAAGGCCCCTCTATGGCTACACCTTC	CSVGRPLYGYTF
TRBV6-5	.	TRBD1	TRBJ1-2	TGTGCCAGCAGTTACTGGGGGACAGGGAAGGATGGCTACACCTTC	CASSYWGTGKDGYTF
TRBV4-2	.	.	TRBJ2-2	TGTGCCAGCAGCCAAGAGGGCCCGATGAACACCGGGGAGCTGTTTTTT	CASSQEGPMNTGELFF
TRBV6-5	.	.	TRBJ1-2	TGTGCCACTATATCGACCTATGGCTACACCTTC	CATISTYGYTF
TRBV2	.	.	TRBJ2-3	TGTGCCAGCCACAGCCTTGCAGCGAACACAGATACGCAGTATTTT	CASHSLAANTDTQYF
TRBV27	.	.	TRBJ1-1	TGTGCCAGCAGTTTGTGGGACGGCTCTGAAGCTTTCTTT	CASSLWDGSEAFF
TRBV6-1	.	.	TRBJ1-2	TGTGCCATTTTCCGAGGGGATGGCTACACCTTC	CAIFRGDGYTF
TRBV7-2	.	TRBD1	TRBJ2-7	TGTGCCAGCAGCTCCCTAGATGGGTGGACAGGGTGGTACGAGCAGTACTTC	CASSSLDGWTGWYEQYF
TRBV9	.	.	TRBJ1-1	TGTGCCAGCGTCCCTTACGGTGGCACTGAAGCTTTCTTT	CASVPYGGTEAFF
TRBV28	.	.	TRBJ1-2	TGTGCCAGCAGTTTCTGGCCAGGGTTTGGCTACACCTTC	CASSFWPGFGYTF
TRBV18	.	.	TRBJ2-5	TGTGCCAGCTCACCTGGACAGCGAACGGAGACCCAGTACTTC	CASSPGQRTETQYF
TRBV5-1	.	.	TRBJ2-3	TGCGCCAGCAGCCAAACCGACAGGGAGGGCACAGATACGCAGTATTTT	CASSQTDREGTDTQYF
TRBV6-5	.	.	TRBJ2-7	TGTGCCAGCAGTTACTTGGGAGGAGTGGACGAGCAGTACTTC	CASSYLGGVDEQYF
TRBV7-2	.	.	TRBJ2-3	TGTGCCAGCAGCGTACGTGGGGCTAGTAGCACAGATACGCAGTATTTT	CASSVRGASSTDTQYF
TRBV25-1	.	.	TRBJ2-7	TGTGCCAGCAGGACTGGGTTGTCCGCCGAGCAGTACTTC	CASRTGLSAEQYF
TRBV11-3	few	.	TRBJ2-1	TGTGCCAGCAGCTTAGATGGCGATGAGCAGTTCTTC	CASSLDGDEQFF
TRBV10-3	.	.	TRBJ1-1	TGTGCCAACGGGCCCGGGCGGAACACTGAAGCTTTCTTT	CANGPGRNTEAFF
TRBV11-2	.	TRBD1	TRBJ1-1	TGTGCCAGCAGCTTTATTACGGACAGGGGCGAGAACACTGAAGCTTTCTTT	CASSFITDRGENTEAFF
TRBV19	.	.	TRBJ2-7	TGTGCCAGTAGTATTAGGACCTACGGCGAGCAGTACTTC	CASSIRTYGEQYF
TRBV18	.	TRBD1	TRBJ2-2	TGTGCCAGCTCCCCCCAGACAGGGGTAGCCGGGGAGCTGTTTTTT	CASSPQTGVAGELFF
TRBV7-2	once	TRBD1	TRBJ1-1	TGTGCCAGCAGCAGGACAGGGGGCGATCTTGAAGCTTTCTTT	CASSRTGGDLEAFF
TRBV5-1	.	.	TRBJ1-1	TGCGCCAGCAGCTCTAACTCCGGGACCCGGCCCACTGAAGCTTTCTTT	CASSSNSGTRPTEAFF
TRBV6-6	.	TRBD1	TRBJ1-4	TGTGCCAGCAGGTCGACTCGGGACAGAGGTGAAAAACTGTTTTTT	CASRSTRDRGEKLFF
TRBV21-1	.	.	TRBJ2-3	TGTGCCAGCAGCACTCCCTGGCCTAGCGGGAGGGCTAGGAGGGATACGCAGTATTTT	CASSTPWPSGRARRDTQYF
TRBV5-5	.	TRBD1	TRBJ1-5	TGTGCCAGCAGCCCCGGGACAGGGGCCTTGTATAGCAATCAGCCCCAGCATTTT	CASSPGTGALYSNQPQHF
TRBV6-5	.	TRBD2	TRBJ2-2	TGTGCCAGCAGTTATTTGGCTAGCGGGCTTGGCGGGGAGCTGTTTTTT	CASSYLASGLGGELFF
TRBV19	.	.	TRBJ2-1	TGTGCCAGTAGAGGGGCAATGAAGCAGTTCTTC	CASRGAMKQFF
TRBV5-1	.	TRBD1	TRBJ2-7	TGCGCCAGCAGCTTAGCCACAGGGGGCCACGAGCAGTACTTC	CASSLATGGHEQYF
TRBV7-9	once	TRBD2	TRBJ2-1	TGTGCCAGCAGCGACCGACTAGCGGGATACAATGAGCAGTTCTTC	CASSDRLAGYNEQFF
TRBV10-3	.	.	TRBJ2-1	TGTGCCATCAGGGCCGTCGGCGATGAGCAGTTCTTC	CAIRAVGDEQFF
TRBV19	few	.	TRBJ1-1	TGTGCCAGTAGTATAAGGGGTTCGGGAGCTTTCTTT	CASSIRGSGAFF
TRBV6-5	.	.	TRBJ1-2	TGTGCCAGCAGTTCCCGACCCCCCGGGGATGGCTACACCTTC	CASSSRPPGDGYTF